Listed below are T cell receptor beta chains from one sample, sequenced in a study of identical twins. TCRdb re-analysed the 5' RACE reads in MiXCR, keeping a single row per CDR3 protein. The sample holds hundreds of thousands of distinct CDR3 sequences; approximately 18% are singletons and the top ten take 13%. These same records also appear under a second study, on T cells expressing NK-cell markers.

The specimen sequenced was PBMCs. The receptors shown here come from a woman under 30 in good health. Both conserved end residues are trimmed from each CDR3. The D gene is left open where the match is weak. For some rows the clone size is stated as once, few or many, or as a class when expanded; others skip it.

SAHNQGAGENIQY | TRBD1 | few | TRBV20-1
ASSTGRNTDTQY | NA | NA | TRBV5-1
ASSLGTRGNEQF | TRBD2 | NA | TRBV5-1
SARDTDRGEQF | TRBD1 | NA | TRBV20-1
ASRWSGSTPNEQF | TRBD2 | few | TRBV2
ASSQGVSTDTQY | NA | NA | TRBV4-2
ASSRRGGLTDTQY | TRBD2 | few | TRBV12-3/TRBV12-4
ASSLETGFYEQY | NA | few | TRBV7-9
SVAGQGLNTEAF | TRBD1 | NA | TRBV29-1
ASSETGNYGYT | NA | NA | TRBV9
AISDLVVGRDTEAF | NA | few | TRBV10-3
ASSRGPGLEETQY | TRBD2 | few | TRBV4-1
SERSLAGGTDTQY | TRBD2 | NA | TRBV29-1
SARYRGNIQY | TRBD1 | NA | TRBV20-1
ASSLVILYNEQF | NA | NA | TRBV7-2
ASSLRRGDEQF | NA | NA | TRBV7-3
SAGGTSGDRYEQY | TRBD2 | few | TRBV20-1
ASSSGAAGSYEQY | TRBD2 | few | TRBV7-9
ASSPLGQSDTQY | NA | few | TRBV9
SASTLDRGEKDTQY | TRBD1 | NA | TRBV20-1
ASSVRQGAREQY | TRBD1 | few | TRBV9
ASSNAWGNTEAF | NA | NA | TRBV6-1
ASSSPGQGMGYEQY | TRBD1 | NA | TRBV7-9
ASSGQGKETQY | TRBD1 | many | TRBV12-3/TRBV12-4
ASTPTPLTGELF | NA | NA | TRBV2
ASSPRRGETQY | NA | NA | TRBV12-3/TRBV12-4
ASNQMRGERETQY | NA | few | TRBV6-1
ASSSTSSGRQSYNEQF | TRBD2 | few | TRBV18
ASSLPGSAYNEQF | NA | NA | TRBV5-6
ASTRGHHYTDTQY | TRBD1 | many | TRBV12-3/TRBV12-4
SARDISGHYYGYT | NA | NA | TRBV20-1
ASSLLGPAETQY | NA | few | TRBV7-2
SVGSGDNSYEQY | NA | once | TRBV29-1
ASSLDRVLKKQY | TRBD1 | few | TRBV7-3
ASSLGTSGNLYEQF | TRBD2 | medium-sized | TRBV5-1
SAKPGQGSYEQY | TRBD1 | NA | TRBV20-1
ASTRHGVLSGANVLT | NA | few | TRBV6-1
ASSPGGGNTIY | NA | NA | TRBV5-1
ASSRRQFSYEQY | NA | few | TRBV5-6
ASGRTGWNTGELF | TRBD1 | NA | TRBV12-5
ASSLGIAGGLSSYNEQF | TRBD2 | NA | TRBV7-8